This TCR beta chain was sequenced in a study of response to subunit inactivated influenza vaccine (dated by TCRdb to the late 2010s). A note on the overall study: Deep quantitative T cell receptor repertoire profiling was used in the study to track responses to a trivalent subunit inactivated influenza vaccine. General findings and caveats noted by the study authors: The authors proposed that each seasonal influenza vaccination may bring in only a limited number of new T cells.

This clonotype was counted between two and nine times. The antigen this receptor binds is unknown. Base qualities are not at hand, and no much larger clone is one base apart. The CDR3 runs 12 amino acids, cysteine and phenylalanine included. Of all the DNA, just the CDR3 is kept, 36 bases in frame from base 1. Trimming removed 2 bases from V and 10 bases from J, leaving 11 bases between the germline ends. CDR1 SNHLY and CDR2 FYNNEI were looked up in the germline V gene. The library was built by means of RT-PCR. Instrument on record: Illumina HiSeq 2500. TCRdb reran the public reads through fastp at Q25 and MiXCR, keeping productive beta chains. Entries that share a CDR3 protein sequence are merged under the most common genes and DNA. The sample table holds roughly 500,000 distinct CDR3 sequences, of which 16% were seen once. The ten largest clones add up to less than 4% of the sample.

This TCR was sampled from a man between 50 and 69 years old who received an inactivated influenza vaccine. Donor details come from another sample of the same person, matched by shared clones. The chain joins TRBV2 to TRBJ1-1; no D gene call is confident. The source material was CD4+ T cells sorted from PBMCs, sampled 23 to 25 months after vaccination. CDR3 sequence: CASSESSRGAFF. In nucleotides, the sequence is TGTGCCAGCAGTGAATCTTCTCGAGGAGCTTTCTTT.